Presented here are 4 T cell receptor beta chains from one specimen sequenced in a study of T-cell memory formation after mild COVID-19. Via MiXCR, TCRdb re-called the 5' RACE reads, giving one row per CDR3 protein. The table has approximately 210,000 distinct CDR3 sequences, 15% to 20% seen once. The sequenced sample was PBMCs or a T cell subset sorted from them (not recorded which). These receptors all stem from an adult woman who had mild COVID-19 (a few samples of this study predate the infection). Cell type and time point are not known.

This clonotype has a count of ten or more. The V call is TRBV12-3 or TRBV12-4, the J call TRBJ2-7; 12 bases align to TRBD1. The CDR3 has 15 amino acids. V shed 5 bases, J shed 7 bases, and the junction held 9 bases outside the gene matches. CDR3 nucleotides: TGTGCCAGCAGTCGCCCGGGACAGGGGGCGGAGGAGCAGTACTTC. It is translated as CASSRPGQGAEEQYF.

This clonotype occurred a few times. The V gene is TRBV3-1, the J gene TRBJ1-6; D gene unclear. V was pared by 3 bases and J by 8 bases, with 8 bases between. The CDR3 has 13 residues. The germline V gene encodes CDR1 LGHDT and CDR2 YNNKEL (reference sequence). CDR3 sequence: CASSHREDSPLHF. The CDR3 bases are TGTGCCAGCAGCCATCGGGAGGATTCACCCCTCCACTTT.

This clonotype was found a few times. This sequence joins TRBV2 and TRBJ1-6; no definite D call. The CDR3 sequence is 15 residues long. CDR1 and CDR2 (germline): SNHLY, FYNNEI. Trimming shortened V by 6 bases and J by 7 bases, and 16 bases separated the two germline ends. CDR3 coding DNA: TGTGCCAGCAGAACCTTCAAAGGAGGAAATTCACCCCTCCACTTT. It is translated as CASRTFKGGNSPLHF.

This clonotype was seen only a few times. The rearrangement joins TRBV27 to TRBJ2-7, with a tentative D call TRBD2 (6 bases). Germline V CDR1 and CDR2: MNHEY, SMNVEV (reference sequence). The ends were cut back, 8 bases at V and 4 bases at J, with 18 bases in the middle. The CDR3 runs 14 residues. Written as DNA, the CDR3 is TGTGCCAGCCGTCCAAGCGCGGGACCGTACGAGCAGTACTTC. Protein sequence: CASRPSAGPYEQYF.